This TCR beta chain was sequenced in a study of blood T cell repertoires in COVID-19 (TCRdb year 2020). Regarding the complete study: Collaborator samples came from the United States, Italy and Spain and covered acute and convalescent phases of COVID-19. The material from the prospective study consisted of cDNA or gDNA derived from T cells, B-cell-depleted T cells, or PBMCs. Subjects who had been exposed to COVID-19, were actively infected with it, or had recovered from it provided the deeply sampled blood TCRbeta repertoires that made up the dataset. The repertoires were made available in a free public database intended to serve as a resource for research on the immune response to SARS-CoV-2. Samples came from the ongoing ImmuneRACE study (first 160 participants) plus 1,254 subjects from 6 global collaborators. Nearly every sample came with metadata listing a de-identified subject ID, COVID-19 status, age in years and sex. Where available, HLA class I and class II types were taken from metadata supplied by the sample provider and were not determined by assay-based typing.

Note on this clone: The specificity of this receptor is unknown. Base qualities are not provided; no much larger clone lies one nucleotide away.

Broad study findings and their caveats: The amount of clinical and demographic metadata varied by source and participant and was provided uncurated.

At one collaborating source in Seattle, patients were enrolled during active infection and were followed longitudinally through the course of disease. The collaborating institutions used their own protocols to collect whole blood in K2EDTA tubes. For TCRbeta analysis, collaborators shipped samples in one of three forms: frozen whole blood, isolated PBMCs, or DNA extracted from either of those sample types. TCRbeta CDR3 regions were amplified from genomic DNA by means of the immunoSEQ Assay, a bias-controlled multiplex PCR. Processing in the source paper ran as follows. Within the assay, amplification of reference gene primers was used to estimate how many nucleated cells each sample contained. To quantify the absolute abundance of each unique TCRbeta CDR3 rearrangement, sequence reads were collapsed and filtered. Productive Simpson clonality was computed per sample as the square root of Simpson's diversity index over productive rearrangements. The clones in this table, taken by TCRdb from immuneACCESS, are in-frame only. Not every clone is retained; where verified, under half of the shortfall comes from an unresolved V gene, and the cause of the rest is unknown. V and J calls plus clone size are reproduced from that table; the DNA served to infer D and trimming. A total of about 280,000 clones appear in this sample, 88% of them only once. The top ten clonotypes cover about 10% of the sample.

V sheds 3 bases and J sheds 2 bases, leaving 20 bases between their ends. Inclusive of the bounding cysteine and phenylalanine, the CDR3 is 16 residues long. Just CDR3 DNA is preserved here, 48 bases in frame from base 1. Via the germline V gene (reference sequence), CDR1 is GTSNPN and CDR2 SVGIG. The chain links TRBV30 with TRBJ2-7; matching of 6 bases hints at TRBD2 as the D gene. The sample consisted of peripheral blood. The origin of this receptor is a woman in her 30s with COVID-19, enrolled during active disease. The CDR3 corresponds to CAWSAKPGLGPYEQYF. The sequenced DNA: TGTGCCTGGAGCGCTAAACCGGGACTGGGGCCCTACGAGCAGTACTTC. With the portions outside the CDR3 filled from the reference TRBV30 and TRBJ2-7 genes, the complete variable region becomes SQTIHQWPATLVQPVGSPLSLECTVEGTSNPNLYWYRQAAGRGLQLLFYSVGIGQISSEVPQNLSASRPQDRQFILSSKKLLLSDSGFYLCAWSAKPGLGPYEQYFGPGTRLTVT.